This passage covers 22 T cell receptor beta chains from one sample sequenced in a study of shared clonotypes between healthy human individuals (dated by TCRdb to between 2020 and 2021). The method was the immunoSEQ multiplex PCR assay. Sourced from immuneACCESS, this table was stored by TCRdb with only in-frame sequences that have V and J called. A share of the clones is absent; for the studies checked, an unresolved V gene accounts for under half, and the remainder has no known explanation. The sample includes roughly 1,100,000 clones, with more than 65% observed a single time. Approximately 1.5% of the sample is taken by the ten largest. Sequenced material: memory CD4+ T cells sorted from blood. The intended sense of this specimen's cell subset or site label: CD45RA-negative fraction. The receptors come from a man aged 18 to 29 in good health.

V usage is TRBV5-1 and J usage is TRBJ1-2, with D perhaps matching TRBD1 (5 bases). The V end was cut by 0 bases, the J end by 4 bases, with 22 bases between. The germline V gene has CDR1 SGHRS and CDR2 YFSETQ. There are 18 residues in the CDR3. This chain's CDR3 is CASSLVPADTQTAYGYTF. CDR3 sequence (DNA): TGCGCCAGCAGCTTGGTCCCAGCGGACACCCAAACGGCCTATGGCTACACCTTC.

This clone was seen a few times. The chain employs TRBV9 and TRBJ2-5; maybe TRBD2 (5 bases). Trimming shortened V by 3 bases and J by 2 bases, and 11 bases separated the two germline ends. The CDR3 loop spans 14 amino acids. Germline assignment: CDR1 SGDLS and CDR2 YYNGEE. CDR3 DNA: TGTGCCAGCAGCGGGGAAGCGGTACAAGAGACCCAGTACTTC. This sequence encodes CASSGEAVQETQYF. Complete variable domain (other parts from reference TRBV9 and TRBJ2-5): DSGVTQTPKHLITATGQRVTLRCSPRSGDLSVYWYQQSLDQGLQFLIQYYNGEERAKGNILERFSAQQFPDLHSELNLSSLELGDSALYFCASSGEAVQETQYFGPGTRLLVL.

This clone occurred once. The CDR3 DNA is TGTGCCAGCAGCTTTACGGGACAGGGGGTTGGCTCCGGGGCCAACGTCCTGACTTTC. This encodes CASSFTGQGVGSGANVLTF. This chain uses TRBV5-6 with TRBJ2-6; TRBD1 matches at 11 bases. Germline trimming cut 2 bases from V and 4 bases from J; bases unmatched to any gene: 11. CDR1 and CDR2 (germline): SGHDT, YYEEEE. There are 19 residues in the CDR3. The complete variable domain, with remaining parts taken from reference TRBV5-6 and TRBJ2-6, reads DAGVTQSPTHLIKTRGQQVTLRCSPKSGHDTVSWYQQALGQGPQFIFQYYEEEERQRGNFPDRFSGHQFPNYSSELNVNALLLGDSALYLCASSFTGQGVGSGANVLTFGAGSRLTVL.

The chain uses TRBV4-1 and TRBJ1-2; no firm D call. Trimming removed 0 bases from V and 0 bases from J, with 14 bases in between. This CDR3 comprises 17 residues. Germline lookup yields CDR1 MGHRA and CDR2 YSYEKL. DNA for the CDR3: TGCGCCAGCAGCCAAGAGGGAGGGCAACTTGCTAACTATGGCTACACCTTC. It specifies CASSQEGGQLANYGYTF.

This clone was seen ten or more times. The V gene is TRBV7-9, the J gene TRBJ2-7; D remains unclear. The CDR3 is 12 amino acids. V was pared by 5 bases and J by 7 bases, with 12 bases between. Germline V lookup: CDR1 SEHNR, CDR2 FQNEAQ (reference sequence). The CDR3 DNA is TGTGCCAGCAGCCCCAAGCCAGAGGAGCAGTACTTC. This codes for CASSPKPEEQYF.

There are many counts of this clone. The chain has TRBV2 and TRBJ2-1, with D hard to call. Germline V gives CDR1 SNHLY, CDR2 FYNNEI. This CDR3 contains 12 residues. V lost 6 bases, J lost 7 bases, and 10 bases lay in between. The CDR3 here is CASRYTFNEQFF. In DNA form, the CDR3 reads TGTGCCAGCAGATATACCTTTAATGAGCAGTTCTTC.

This clone was counted ten times or more. V is TRBV7-2 and J is TRBJ2-1, with 9 bases that match TRBD2. J was trimmed by 2 bases and V by 1 base; bases with no gene match: 3. CDR1 SGHTA and CDR2 FQGNSA come from the germline V gene. This CDR3 contains 16 residues. The CDR3 loop reads CASSLGLAGAYNEQFF. The CDR3 DNA follows: TGTGCCAGCAGCTTAGGATTAGCGGGAGCCTACAATGAGCAGTTCTTC.

This clone occurred once. The chain uses TRBV6-1 and TRBJ1-1; TRBD1 matches at 7 bases. This CDR3 region has 14 residues. J was trimmed by 3 bases and V by 7 bases; bases with no gene match: 8. The germline CDR1 and CDR2 sequences are MNHNS and SASEGT. In nucleotides, the CDR3 is TGTGCCAGCACTCTACAGGGGCGGGACACTGAAGCTTTCTTT. It translates to CASTLQGRDTEAFF.

The rearrangement links TRBV20-1 to TRBJ2-1; D gene ambiguous. The CDR3 extends over 11 amino acids. V dropped 6 bases and J dropped 3 bases, with 6 bases sitting between them. Germline lookup yields CDR1 DFQATT and CDR2 SNEGSKA (reference sequence). The CDR3 sequence: CSAPHYNEQFF. CDR3 DNA sequence: TGCAGTGCACCCCACTACAATGAGCAGTTCTTC.

The chain links TRBV6-4 to TRBJ2-3; 8 bases are a match to TRBD1. Trimming took 0 bases from V and 4 from J; bases not matched to a gene: 3. CDR3 length: 15 amino acids. Germline V lookup: CDR1 MRHNA, CDR2 SNTAGT. CDR3 in DNA: TGTGCCAGCAGTGACTCCAGGGGGCGGTCAGATACGCAGTATTTT. Residues: CASSDSRGRSDTQYF.

The V call is TRBV7-2, the J call TRBJ1-2; D not resolved. V lost 1 base to trimming and J lost 0 bases, with 12 bases between them. Germline V CDR1 and CDR2: SGHTA, FQGNSA. The CDR3 has 16 amino acids. The CDR3 loop reads CASSLGSFGANYGYTF. Written as DNA, the CDR3 is TGTGCCAGCAGCTTAGGTTCGTTCGGAGCTAACTATGGCTACACCTTC.

This clone has a handful of counts. The chain has TRBV7-8 and TRBJ2-1; 9 nucleotides align to TRBD1. CDR3 length: 14 residues. In germline, CDR1 is SGHVS, CDR2 FQNEAQ. V shed 5 bases, J shed 5 bases, and the junction held 4 bases outside the gene matches. CDR3: CASSLQGANNEQFF. As DNA, the CDR3 is TGTGCCAGCAGCCTACAGGGGGCAAACAATGAGCAGTTCTTC.

The V and J genes are TRBV27 and TRBJ2-5, with 9 bases identical to TRBD2. This CDR3 comprises 16 residues. Germline CDR1 and CDR2: MNHEY and SMNVEV (reference sequence). V lost 2 bases, J lost 6 bases, and 10 bases stayed unmatched. CDR3 sequence: CASSLNMGLAPKTQYF. The CDR3 coding sequence is TGTGCCAGCAGTTTAAACATGGGACTAGCCCCCAAGACCCAGTACTTC.

This clone was recorded only once. The V gene is TRBV6-5, the J gene TRBJ1-2, with D tentatively TRBD1 (5 bases). The CDR3 covers 14 residues. Between the trimmed V and J ends, which lost 6 bases and 4 bases, there was a span of 15 bases. The germline V gene has CDR1 MNHEY and CDR2 SVGAGI. CDR3 protein: CASRPPTDSYGYTF. Written as DNA, the CDR3 is TGTGCCAGCAGACCCCCGACCGACAGCTATGGCTACACCTTC.

The chain is built from TRBV11-2 and TRBJ2-3, with no clear D. V was shortened by 5 bases and J by 0 bases, with 9 bases between the two germline ends. The germline V gene encodes CDR1 SGHAT and CDR2 FQNNGV. The CDR3 has 14 amino acids. CDR3: CASSAWYSTDTQYF. The CDR3 DNA reads as TGTGCCAGCAGCGCTTGGTACAGCACAGATACGCAGTATTTT. The full variable domain, rest sourced from reference TRBV11-2 and TRBJ2-3, is EAGVAQSPRYKIIEKRQSVAFWCNPISGHATLYWYQQILGQGPKLLIQFQNNGVVDDSQLPKDRFSAERLKGVDSTLKIQPAKLEDSAVYLCASSAWYSTDTQYFGPGTRLTVL.

This clone was counted a single time. V usage is TRBV7-2 and J usage is TRBJ2-7; 7 bases are a match to TRBD2. Per the germline V gene, CDR1 is SGHTA and CDR2 is FQGNSA. This CDR3 is built from 16 residues. With 2 bases clipped from V and 0 bases from J, the junction kept 7 bases outside the gene matches. For the CDR3, the DNA is TGTGCCAGCAGCTTAACACTAGCGTTTTACTCCTACGAGCAGTACTTC. Protein sequence: CASSLTLAFYSYEQYF.

V and J are TRBV2 and TRBJ1-5; a weak D match, TRBD1 (6 bases). Germline CDR1 reads SNHLY; CDR2 reads FYNNEI. V gave up 7 bases and J gave up 9 bases, with 19 bases separating them. The CDR3 totals 14 residues. CDR3 bases: TGTGCCAGCACTGGGCAGGGGCCGCCGTGGCCCCAGCATTTT. Translation: CASTGQGPPWPQHF.

V usage is TRBV9 and J usage is TRBJ2-2; D call uncertain. From germline, CDR1 is SGDLS and CDR2 YYNGEE. The V end was cut by 3 bases, the J end by 1 base, with 7 bases between. This CDR3 comprises 14 residues. CDR3 region: CASSANQNTGELFF. The CDR3 DNA is TGTGCCAGCAGCGCGAACCAGAACACCGGGGAGCTGTTTTTT.

The chain is built from TRBV20-1 and TRBJ2-5; D perhaps matches TRBD2 (5 bases). V was cut by 7 bases and J by 3 bases, with 9 bases left in between. Germline V gene lookup returns CDR1 DFQATT and CDR2 SNEGSKA (reference sequence). The CDR3 covers 11 residues. The CDR3 region is CSGGRKETQYF. DNA for the CDR3: TGCAGTGGAGGGCGGAAAGAGACCCAGTACTTC.

Comment on this clone: This may stem from a read error, because a much larger clone lies one nucleotide away. The same CDR3 arises from other DNA sequences in this sample as well. This chain uses TRBV5-1 with TRBJ2-7; D ambiguous. The CDR3 covers 14 residues. Germline loops: CDR1 SGHRS, CDR2 YFSETQ. The CDR3 loop is CASSFSDSSYEQYF. The CDR3 DNA is TGCGCCAGCAGCTTCTCAGATTCCTCCTACGAGCAGTACTTT. Full variable domain (remainder filled in from reference TRBV5-1 and TRBJ2-7): KAGVTQTPRYLIKTRGQQVTLSCSPISGHRSVSWYQQTPGQGLQFLFEYFSETQRNKGNFPGRFSGRQFSNSRSEMNVSTLELGDSALYLCASSFSDSSYEQYFGPGTRLTVT.

V is TRBV18 and J is TRBJ1-2; 8 bases line up with TRBD1. Trimming removed 3 bases from V and 1 base from J; junction bases left unmatched: 4. The length of the CDR3 is 15 residues. Germline-derived CDR1 and CDR2 are KGHSH and LQKENI. The CDR3 is CASSPLGQGNYGYTF. The CDR3 DNA reads TGTGCCAGCTCACCTCTCGGACAGGGTAACTATGGCTACACCTTC.

J is TRBJ2-3 and V is TRBV11-2, with 8 bases that match TRBD2. Germline V CDR1 and CDR2: SGHAT, FQNNGV. The CDR3 is made up of 14 amino acids. The ends lost 5 bases at V and 1 base at J; junction bases unmatched: 2. The CDR3 DNA sequence: TGTGCCAGCAGCGTAGCGGGACGCACAGATACGCAGTATTTT. Translated, it gives CASSVAGRTDTQYF.